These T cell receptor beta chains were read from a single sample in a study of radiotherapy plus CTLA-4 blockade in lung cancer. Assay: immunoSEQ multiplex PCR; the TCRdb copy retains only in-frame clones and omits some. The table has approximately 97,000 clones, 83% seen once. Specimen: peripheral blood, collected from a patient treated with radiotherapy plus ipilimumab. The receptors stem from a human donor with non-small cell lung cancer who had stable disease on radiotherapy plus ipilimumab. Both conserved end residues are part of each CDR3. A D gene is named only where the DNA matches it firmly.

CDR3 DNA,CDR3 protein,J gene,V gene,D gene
TGTGCCAGCAACAGACAGGGGGGTAATGAAAAACTGTTTTTT,CASNRQGGNEKLFF,TRBJ1-4,TRBV28,TRBD1
TGTGCCAGCAGACTCAGCGGGGGATCCGGGGAGCTGTTTTTT,CASRLSGGSGELFF,TRBJ2-2,TRBV6-1,TRBD2
TGTGCCAGCAGTTGGACTAGCGGAAGCACAGATACGCAGTATTTT,CASSWTSGSTDTQYF,TRBJ2-3,TRBV28,TRBD2
TGTGCCAGCAGCTCCCGTCCGACATCAGGCTATGGCTACACCTTC,CASSSRPTSGYGYTF,TRBJ1-2,TRBV7-7,NA
TGTGCCAGCAGCGCGCCCCTAGGGACAGATACGCAGTATTTT,CASSAPLGTDTQYF,TRBJ2-3,TRBV5-4,NA
TGTGCCAGCAGCTTACTAACCGGGACATGGACAGATACGCAGTATTTT,CASSLLTGTWTDTQYF,TRBJ2-3,TRBV7-2,NA
TGTGCCAGCAGCTTCCGGGACAGCAATTCACCCCTCCACTTT,CASSFRDSNSPLHF,TRBJ1-6,TRBV7-9,TRBD1
TGTGCCAGCAGTAGGGGGGGGACCCACAATGAGCAGTTCTTC,CASSRGGTHNEQFF,TRBJ2-1,TRBV27,NA
TGTGCCAGCTCCTCCGGGACTAGCGCCCCCAATGAGCAGTTCTTC,CASSSGTSAPNEQFF,TRBJ2-1,TRBV18,TRBD2
TGTGCCAGCAGTTGGGAGGAAGGGGGACTAGCGGGCCCTGGGCAGTACTTC,CASSWEEGGLAGPGQYF,TRBJ2-7,TRBV6-8,TRBD2